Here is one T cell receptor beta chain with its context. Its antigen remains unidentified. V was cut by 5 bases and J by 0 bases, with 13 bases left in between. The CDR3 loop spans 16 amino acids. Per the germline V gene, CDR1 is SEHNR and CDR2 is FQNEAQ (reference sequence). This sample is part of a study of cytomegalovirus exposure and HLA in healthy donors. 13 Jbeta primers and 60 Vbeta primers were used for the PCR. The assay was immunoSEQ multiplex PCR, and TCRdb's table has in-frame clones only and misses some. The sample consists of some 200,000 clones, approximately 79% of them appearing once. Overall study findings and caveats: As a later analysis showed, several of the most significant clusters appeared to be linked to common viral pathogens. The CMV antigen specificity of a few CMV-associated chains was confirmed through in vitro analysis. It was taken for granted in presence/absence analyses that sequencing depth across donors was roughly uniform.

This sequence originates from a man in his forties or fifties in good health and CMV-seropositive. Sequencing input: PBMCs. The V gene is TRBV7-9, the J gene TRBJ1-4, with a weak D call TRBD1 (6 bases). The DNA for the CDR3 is TGTGCCAGCAGCCAGGGGATGGTAGCAACTAATGAAAAACTGTTTTTT. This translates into CASSQGMVATNEKLFF.